This T cell receptor beta chain was profiled in a study of patients and donors after allogeneic stem cell transplantation. TCRdb re-called the RT-PCR reads through MiXCR, storing one row per CDR3 protein. There are approximately 38,000 distinct CDR3 sequences in the sample; roughly 30% occur only once, and approximately 75% lies in the top ten. V trimming: 0 bases; J trimming: 0 bases; junction bases outside the gene matches: 7. This CDR3 comprises 19 residues. Germline values: CDR1 LGHNA, CDR2 YSLEER. This receptor was identified in a human donor who was either an allogeneic HSCT recipient or a stem cell or donor lymphocyte infusion donor (not recorded which). It is not recorded whose cells these are; they may come from a transplant donor. The chain has TRBV4-3 and TRBJ1-4; TRBD1 aligns across 10 bases. The sample taken for sequencing was blood, either unsorted or a sorted T cell fraction (not recorded which). CDR3 in DNA: TGCGCCAGCAGCCAAGATTGGGACAGGGGTCTTGCAACTAATGAAAAACTGTTTTTT. This codes for CASSQDWDRGLATNEKLFF.